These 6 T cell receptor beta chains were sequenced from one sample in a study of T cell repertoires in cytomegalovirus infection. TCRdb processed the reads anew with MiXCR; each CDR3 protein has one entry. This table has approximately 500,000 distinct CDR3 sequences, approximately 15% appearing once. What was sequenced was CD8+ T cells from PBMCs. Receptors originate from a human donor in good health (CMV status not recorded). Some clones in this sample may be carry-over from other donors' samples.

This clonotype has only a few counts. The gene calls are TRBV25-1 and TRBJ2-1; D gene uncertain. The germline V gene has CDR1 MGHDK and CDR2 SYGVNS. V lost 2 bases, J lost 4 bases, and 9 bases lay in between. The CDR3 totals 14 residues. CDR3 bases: TGTGCCAGCAGTGAACCAGAGACGTACAATGAGCAGTTCTTC. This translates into CASSEPETYNEQFF.

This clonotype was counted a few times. DNA for the CDR3: TGCAGCGTTGAAGATCGGGGCCACTCTGGGGCTAGCGGGGGCTCGTACAATGAGCAGTTCTTC. Its protein is CSVEDRGHSGASGGSYNEQFF. The chain uses TRBV29-1 and TRBJ2-1; 10 nucleotides line up with TRBD2. Germline lookup yields CDR1 SQVTM and CDR2 ANQGSEA. The CDR3 spans 21 residues. Trimming took 0 bases from V and 4 from J; bases not matched to a gene: 21.

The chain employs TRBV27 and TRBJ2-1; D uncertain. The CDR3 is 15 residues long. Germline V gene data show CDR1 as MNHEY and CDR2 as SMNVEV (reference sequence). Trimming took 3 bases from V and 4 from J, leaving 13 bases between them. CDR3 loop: CASSLWAARYNEQFF. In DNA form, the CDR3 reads TGTGCCAGCAGTTTGTGGGCGGCCCGTTACAATGAGCAGTTCTTC.

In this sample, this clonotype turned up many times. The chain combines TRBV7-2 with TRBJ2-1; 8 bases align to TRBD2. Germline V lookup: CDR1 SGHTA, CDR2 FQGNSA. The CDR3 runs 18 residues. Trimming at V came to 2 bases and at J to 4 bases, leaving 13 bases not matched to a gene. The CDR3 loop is CASSLPRIGRAPYNEQFF. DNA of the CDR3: TGTGCCAGCAGCTTACCCCGTATCGGGAGGGCCCCGTACAATGAGCAGTTCTTC.

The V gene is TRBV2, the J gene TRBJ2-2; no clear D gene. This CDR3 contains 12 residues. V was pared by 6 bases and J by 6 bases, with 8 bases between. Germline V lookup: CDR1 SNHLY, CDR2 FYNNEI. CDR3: CASRGRAGELFF. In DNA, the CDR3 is TGTGCCAGCAGGGGTAGGGCCGGGGAGCTGTTTTTT.

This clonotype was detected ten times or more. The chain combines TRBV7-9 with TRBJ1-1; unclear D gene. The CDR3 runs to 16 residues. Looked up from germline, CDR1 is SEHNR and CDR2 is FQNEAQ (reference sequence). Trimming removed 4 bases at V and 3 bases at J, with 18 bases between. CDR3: CASSSPDLGFYTEAFF. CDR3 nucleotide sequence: TGTGCCAGCAGCTCACCGGATCTGGGGTTTTACACTGAAGCTTTCTTT.